This T cell receptor beta chain was found in a study of lymphopenia after photon versus proton radiotherapy. Per germline, CDR1 SGHDT and CDR2 YYEEEE. The CDR3 consists of 15 residues. V was clipped by 4 bases and J by 6 bases; unmatched bases: 10. Method: immunoSEQ multiplex PCR; TCRdb's copy keeps in-frame clones and lacks some. The sample yields around 5,400 clones, more than 75% seen once. As to this clone: The antigen remains unidentified.

Study-level results: After lymphocyte nadir, photon-treated repertoires showed oligoclonal expansion, especially CD8+ Temra. Authors raise, but do not show, better survival with proton therapy. Under photons, naive T cells and diversity fell while effector/memory populations rose.

This chain uses TRBV5-6 with TRBJ2-3, with TRBD2 matching over 8 bases. The sequences come from peripheral blood, collected from a patient treated with photon-based radiotherapy. This sequence was found in a man under 40 with gastric cancer. CDR3 residues: CASSRLTGGYDTQYF. As DNA, the CDR3 is TGTGCCAGCAGCCGTCTAACGGGAGGGTATGATACGCAGTATTTT.